The subject of this entry is one T cell receptor (beta chain). Its target is unknown. Method: immunoSEQ multiplex PCR; TCRdb's copy keeps in-frame clones and lacks some. This table has tens of thousands of clones, around 87% appearing once. The germline CDR1 and CDR2 sequences are MNHNS and SASEGT. The ends were cut back, 1 base at V and 2 bases at J, with 6 bases in the middle. This CDR3 contains 13 residues. The sample comes from a study of graft-versus-host responses after intestinal transplantation. Study-wide findings and caveats: The presence of high graft-versus-host to host-versus-graft clonal ratios in allografts characterized patients with graft-donor T cell macrochimerism. Early post-transplant falls in HvG clones accompanied the peak levels of circulating GvH clones.

The receptor was isolated from a human donor who was the organ donor for an intestinal transplant. This rearrangement joins TRBV6-1 to TRBJ2-7; no firm D call. Sequencing used unstimulated CD8+ T cells sorted from spleen or lymph node cells, obtained before transplant. The chain's CDR3 is CASSEGRAYEQYF. Here the CDR3 DNA reads TGTGCCAGCAGTGAAGGCCGAGCCTACGAGCAGTACTTC.